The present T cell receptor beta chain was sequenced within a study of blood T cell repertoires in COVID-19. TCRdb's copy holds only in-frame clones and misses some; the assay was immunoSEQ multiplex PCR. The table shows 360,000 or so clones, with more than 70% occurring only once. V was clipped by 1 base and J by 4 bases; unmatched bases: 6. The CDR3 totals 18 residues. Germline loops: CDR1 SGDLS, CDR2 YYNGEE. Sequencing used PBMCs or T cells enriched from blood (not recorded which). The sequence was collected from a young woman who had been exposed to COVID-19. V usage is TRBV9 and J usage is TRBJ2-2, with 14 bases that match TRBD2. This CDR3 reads CASSVLTSGRAGTGELFF. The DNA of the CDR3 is TGTGCCAGCAGCGTACTGACTAGCGGGAGGGCGGGCACCGGGGAGCTGTTTTTT.